This T cell receptor (beta chain) was found in a study of T cell changes during pregnancy in multiple sclerosis. Assay: immunoSEQ multiplex PCR; the TCRdb copy retains only in-frame clones and omits some. The sample lists some 80,000 clones, about 93% occurring once. With 2 bases clipped from V and 7 bases from J, the junction kept 9 bases outside the gene matches. Germline V gene data show CDR1 as MNHNS and CDR2 as SASEGT. The CDR3 runs to 17 residues. The chain combines TRBV6-1 with TRBJ2-1; 12 nucleotides match TRBD2. The starting material was CD4+ T cells from peripheral blood mononuclear cells, obtained after pregnancy. This TCR came from a female donor with multiple sclerosis, enrolled in a pregnancy study. CDR3 sequence reads: CASSEIRLAGEVNEQFF. DNA for the CDR3: TGTGCCAGCAGTGAAATCCGACTAGCGGGAGAGGTAAATGAGCAGTTCTTC.